This section outlines one T cell receptor beta chain sequence together with its context. CDR3 size: 16 residues. J gave up 14 bases and V 4 bases, and 14 bases lay outside the gene matches. The germline gives CDR1 PRHDT, CDR2 FYEKMQ (reference sequence). This entry belongs to a study of response to subunit inactivated influenza vaccine. TCRdb re-derived calls from the RT-PCR reads in MiXCR, one entry per CDR3 protein. The sample carries more than 500,000 distinct CDR3 sequences, around 10% recorded once. The data also belong to a second study, concerning T cells expressing NK-cell markers. That source adds: Scientists made TCR beta cDNA using 5'RACE template switching with UMIs. Only alpha-beta TCR T cells were sorted in several experiments, using an anti-gamma-delta TCR antibody.

The V call is TRBV13, the J call TRBJ2-1, with 13 bases that match TRBD2. Material: PBMCs from blood, obtained on the day of vaccination. The receptor was isolated from a man aged 50-59 years who received an inactivated influenza vaccine. CDR3 amino acids: CASSSLGTSGVRGEFF. The DNA for the CDR3 is TGTGCCAGCAGCTCACTCGGGACTAGCGGGGTTCGGGGGGAGTTCTTC. The full variable domain, in which reference TRBV13 and TRBJ2-1 provide the parts outside the CDR3, is AAGVIQSPRHLIKEKRETATLKCYPIPRHDTVYWYQQGPGQDPQFLISFYEKMQSDKGSIPDRFSAQQFSDYHSELNMSSLELGDSALYFCASSSLGTSGVRGEFFGPGTRLTVL.